This T cell receptor beta chain was captured by sequencing in a study of tumor and adjacent non-tumor tissue in lung cancer. Background on the study: Patients comprised approximately eleven adenocarcinoma, a couple of squamous cell carcinoma and 1 small cell lung cancer. Aged about 30 to 76 years, patients included about 11 men and roughly five women with stage I to III disease.

By share, this clonotype counts as medium-sized (0.01 to 0.1%). Its antigen remains unknown. No cell sorting was done before RNA was extracted from the tissue. Distant lung tissue was collected more than 3 cm away from the tumor edge. Regarding the study as a whole: Significantly higher TCR diversity was found in tumor than normal lung. Tumor repertoires had a smaller top 100 clone share than normal lung.

This CDR3 spans 11 amino acids. CDR1 is SGHAT and CDR2 is FQNNGV in the germline V gene. V shed 4 bases and J shed 7 bases, with 5 bases lying between them. The library came from three nested PCR rounds adapted from ARM-PCR protocols. TCRdb called the multiplex PCR reads again in MiXCR, with one record for every CDR3 protein. The sample has tens of thousands of distinct CDR3 sequences, roughly 60% seen once. The chain combines TRBV11-2 with TRBJ2-4; either TRBD1 or TRBD2 may supply D (5 bases each). The receptor's source is a woman aged 40 to 50 with non-small cell lung cancer. The sample taken for sequencing was distant non-tumor lung tissue. CDR3 DNA sequence: TGTGCCAGCAGCTGGGGGAACATTCAGTACTTC. It specifies CASSWGNIQYF.